The rows below give T cell receptor beta chains drawn from one sample of a study of CD8+ T cells in alopecia areata. Assay: immunoSEQ multiplex PCR; the TCRdb copy retains only in-frame clones and omits some. The sample records approximately 180,000 clones, 53% being singletons. The source material was CD8+ T cells sorted from blood, sampled at week 24, from a patient treated with tofacitinib. The receptor source for this set is a human donor with alopecia areata. CDR3s include the opening cysteine and the closing phenylalanine or tryptophan. The D gene is left open where the match is weak. Clone size is not always given. Where it is, it says once, few, many or a class for expanded clones.

d_call,clone_size,j_call,v_call,cdr3_aa,cdr3_nt
.,.,TRBJ2-3,TRBV27,CASSFRVVDTQYF,TGTGCCAGCAGTTTCAGGGTGGTAGATACGCAGTATTTT
TRBD1,.,TRBJ1-6,TRBV4-3,CASSQAGGSYNSPLHF,TGCGCCAGCAGCCAAGCAGGGGGCTCCTATAATTCACCCCTCCACTTT
TRBD2,.,TRBJ2-1,TRBV29-1,CSVERLAGVDNEQFF,TGCAGCGTTGAAAGGCTAGCGGGGGTTGACAATGAGCAGTTCTTC
TRBD1,.,TRBJ2-2,TRBV12-5,CASGPWTGSGELFF,TGTGCTAGTGGTCCCTGGACAGGGTCCGGGGAGCTGTTTTTT
.,.,TRBJ2-1,TRBV7-9,CASIQGSYNEQFF,TGTGCCAGCATTCAGGGCTCCTACAATGAGCAGTTCTTC
.,few,TRBJ1-2,TRBV29-1,CSVDPRQANYGYTF,TGCAGCGTTGATCCGAGACAGGCTAACTATGGCTACACCTTC
TRBD1,few,TRBJ2-2,TRBV15,CATSRLQGHTGELFF,TGTGCCACCAGCCGGCTACAGGGGCACACCGGGGAGCTGTTTTTT
.,once,TRBJ1-5,TRBV19,CASSIVQPEPQHF,TGTGCCAGTAGTATAGTCCAGCCGGAGCCCCAGCATTTT
.,once,TRBJ1-2,TRBV5-6,CASSLGRRFGYTF,TGTGCCAGCAGCTTGGGGAGACGGTTTGGCTACACCTTC
.,few,TRBJ1-1,TRBV30,CAWSVQINTEAFF,TGTGCCTGGAGTGTACAAATCAACACTGAAGCTTTCTTT
TRBD1,.,TRBJ2-7,TRBV11-2,CASSAGTGSYEQYF,TGTGCCAGCTCCGCCGGGACAGGCTCCTACGAGCAGTACTTC
TRBD1,.,TRBJ1-2,TRBV27,CASWDRGLRGYTF,TGTGCCAGCTGGGACAGGGGACTTCGAGGCTACACCTTC
TRBD1,.,TRBJ2-7,TRBV29-1,CSVESRGRGVDYEQYF,TGCAGCGTTGAATCCAGGGGGCGCGGGGTCGATTACGAGCAGTACTTC
.,few,TRBJ2-1,TRBV4-3,CASSQDTVTYNEQFF,TGCGCCAGCAGCCAAGATACGGTAACCTACAATGAGCAGTTCTTC
.,.,TRBJ1-1,TRBV2,CASSAGAEAFF,TGTGCCAGCAGTGCAGGGGCTGAAGCTTTCTTT
TRBD1,.,TRBJ2-7,TRBV6-5,CASSIGQGGSYEQYF,TGTGCCAGCAGTATCGGACAGGGGGGTTCCTACGAGCAGTACTTC
TRBD1,few,TRBJ1-4,TRBV29-1,CSVAQILGTGGVEKLFF,TGCAGCGTGGCTCAAATACTCGGGACAGGGGGCGTTGAAAAACTGTTTTTT
TRBD1,.,TRBJ1-1,TRBV29-1,CSVDRGQGTEAFF,TGCAGCGTTGATAGGGGACAGGGGACTGAAGCTTTCTTT
TRBD2,.,TRBJ2-7,TRBV9,CASSVGSGTSYEQYF,TGTGCCAGCAGCGTAGGAAGCGGGACGTCCTACGAGCAGTACTTC
.,once,TRBJ2-7,TRBV29-1,CSVEGGYSYEQYF,TGCAGCGTTGAAGGGGGATACTCCTACGAGCAGTACTTC
.,.,TRBJ1-1,TRBV30,CAWIDTGLNTEAFF,TGTGCCTGGATCGACACAGGGTTGAACACTGAAGCTTTCTTT
.,.,TRBJ1-1,TRBV11-2,CASSSGTNTEAFF,TGTGCCAGCAGCTCCGGGACCAACACTGAAGCTTTCTTT
.,.,TRBJ1-6,TRBV4-3,CASSQEASSYNSPLHF,TGCGCCAGCAGCCAAGAGGCCAGCTCCTATAATTCACCCCTCCACTTT
.,.,TRBJ1-1,TRBV29-1,CSVPMNTEAFF,TGCAGCGTTCCTATGAACACTGAAGCTTTCTTT
TRBD1,.,TRBJ2-7,TRBV7-8,CASSLDFGDSYEQYF,TGTGCCAGCAGCTTAGATTTCGGGGACAGCTACGAGCAGTACTTC
.,.,TRBJ2-5,TRBV11-2,CASSPPVGFETQYF,TGTGCCAGCAGCCCTCCTGTTGGGTTCGAGACCCAGTACTTC
.,.,TRBJ1-4,TRBV30,CAWSWGREGLFF,TGTGCCTGGAGTTGGGGCCGCGAGGGGCTGTTTTTT
.,.,TRBJ1-1,TRBV13,CASSSDSLMNTEAFF,TGTGCCAGCAGCTCGGACAGCCTGATGAACACTGAAGCTTTCTTT
.,.,TRBJ1-1,TRBV30,CAWSVSLTEAFF,TGTGCCTGGAGTGTGTCATTGACTGAAGCTTTCTTT
TRBD2,.,TRBJ2-1,TRBV19,CASSVAGGPYNEQFF,TGTGCCAGTAGTGTAGCGGGGGGGCCTTACAATGAGCAGTTCTTC
TRBD1,.,TRBJ1-4,TRBV19,CASSSPGQGATNEKLFF,TGTGCCAGTAGTTCGCCGGGACAGGGTGCAACTAATGAAAAACTGTTTTTT
.,.,TRBJ1-6,TRBV27,CASSSYNSPLHF,TGTGCCAGCAGCTCCTATAATTCACCCCTCCACTTT
TRBD1,.,TRBJ1-2,TRBV27,CASSSPGQGYYGYTF,TGTGCCAGCAGTTCACCGGGACAGGGATACTATGGCTACACCTTC
.,.,TRBJ1-2,TRBV29-1,CSVEDHGRGGYTF,TGCAGCGTTGAAGATCACGGGAGGGGTGGCTACACCTTC
.,.,TRBJ2-1,TRBV27,CASSPTRTGTGFF,TGTGCCAGCAGCCCGACCCGCACGGGAACAGGCTTCTTC
.,.,TRBJ2-2,TRBV6-5,CASSGQGFGELFF,TGTGCCAGCAGTGGGCAGGGTTTCGGGGAGCTGTTTTTT
.,.,TRBJ1-1,TRBV15,CATSRAQEGTEAFF,TGTGCCACCAGCCGAGCCCAGGAGGGAACTGAAGCTTTCTTT
.,.,TRBJ2-7,TRBV13,CASSTTGREQYF,TGTGCCAGCAGCACCACAGGGCGGGAGCAGTACTTC
TRBD1,.,TRBJ2-3,TRBV5-1,CASSLPGQGLPDTQYF,TGCGCCAGCAGCCTACCGGGACAGGGTCTTCCAGATACGCAGTATTTT
.,.,TRBJ2-1,TRBV7-9,CASSPLRGNEQFF,TGTGCCAGCAGCCCCCTTCGGGGCAATGAGCAGTTCTTC
.,.,TRBJ1-5,TRBV27,CASMGTGTGDWRNQPQHF,TGTGCCAGCATGGGGACCGGGACGGGAGATTGGAGAAATCAGCCCCAGCATTTT
TRBD1,.,TRBJ1-1,TRBV7-8,CASSARQGWNTEAFF,TGTGCCAGCAGCGCACGACAGGGGTGGAACACTGAAGCTTTCTTT
TRBD1,.,TRBJ2-7,TRBV5-6,CASSLGTGSEQYF,TGTGCCAGCAGCTTAGGGACAGGCAGCGAGCAGTACTTC
.,.,TRBJ2-1,TRBV7-6,CASSPGTSWYEQFF,TGTGCCAGCAGCCCCGGCACTAGCTGGTATGAGCAGTTCTTC
.,few,TRBJ2-5,TRBV7-6,CASSPWQGEEETQYF,TGTGCCAGCAGCCCCTGGCAAGGGGAGGAAGAGACCCAGTACTTC
.,.,TRBJ2-7,TRBV2,CASSEGTLYEQYF,TGTGCCAGCAGTGAAGGTACACTTTACGAGCAGTACTTC
.,.,TRBJ1-2,TRBV29-1,CSVEQEGYGYTF,TGCAGCGTTGAGCAGGAAGGCTATGGCTACACCTTC
.,.,TRBJ2-7,TRBV29-1,CSVKDGYEQYF,TGCAGCGTTAAAGACGGCTACGAGCAGTACTTC
TRBD2,.,TRBJ2-1,TRBV9,CASSKGGGANEQFF,TGTGCCAGCAGCAAAGGCGGGGGGGCCAATGAGCAGTTCTTC
.,.,TRBJ2-1,TRBV30,CACYYRDRAFNEQFF,TGTGCCTGTTATTACCGGGACCGAGCCTTTAATGAGCAGTTCTTC
.,.,TRBJ2-7,TRBV11-2,CASSPRGSYEQYF,TGTGCCAGCAGCCCACGGGGGTCCTACGAGCAGTACTTC
TRBD2,.,TRBJ2-3,TRBV29-1,CSVDERGVSDTQYF,TGCAGCGTTGACGAGCGGGGGGTATCAGATACGCAGTATTTT